One sample yielded the 24 T cell receptor beta chains listed below, sequenced in a study of T-cell reconstitution after alpha-beta-depleted transplantation in children. The TCRbeta library was prepared with unique molecular identifiers. Each CDR3 protein is one row after TCRdb ran MiXCR on the PCR reads. The data contain 700,000 to 950,000 distinct CDR3 sequences, roughly 15% of them singletons. The material was PBMCs, mostly from graft donor cells, obtained 360 days after TCRalphabeta/CD19-depleted stem cell transplant. Receptors were obtained from a male patient younger than 18 who had a stem cell transplant for acute lymphoblastic leukemia, so the T cells may come from the graft donor.

This clonotype was detected a few times. This chain connects TRBV7-9 to TRBJ2-4; 9 bases agree with TRBD1. V lost 5 bases to trimming and J lost 5 bases; unmatched junction nucleotides: 13. This CDR3 comprises 17 residues. Germline V gene data show CDR1 as SEHNR and CDR2 as FQNEAQ (reference sequence). CDR3 DNA: TGTGCCAGCAGCGCCGGGACAGGGAGTTTAATGGAAAACATTCAGTACTTC. It is translated as CASSAGTGSLMENIQYF. The whole variable domain, filled in from reference TRBV7-9 and TRBJ2-4, reads DTGVSQNPRHKITKRGQNVTFRCDPISEHNRLYWYRQTLGQGPEFLTYFQNEAQLEKSRLLSDRFSAERPKGSFSTLEIQRTEQGDSAMYLCASSAGTGSLMENIQYFGAGTRLSVL.

In this sample, this clonotype turned up many times. J is TRBJ2-1 and V is TRBV7-2, with 7 bases that match TRBD2. CDR3 length: 16 residues. Germline V gene data show CDR1 as SGHTA and CDR2 as FQGNSA. Trimming at V came to 5 bases and at J to 9 bases, leaving 16 bases not matched to a gene. The CDR3 region has the DNA TGTGCCAGCAGCCCCCTAGCGGTTCCCACAAACGGTGAGCAGTTCTTC. This codes for CASSPLAVPTNGEQFF. Full variable domain (outside the CDR3, taken from reference TRBV7-2 and TRBJ2-1): GAGVSQSPSNKVTEKGKDVELRCDPISGHTALYWYRQSLGQGLEFLIYFQGNSAPDKSGLPSDRFSAERTGGSVSTLTIQRTQQEDSAVYLCASSPLAVPTNGEQFFGPGTRLTVL.

The genes are TRBV24-1 and TRBJ2-5; the D gene is possibly TRBD2 (5 bases). Looked up from germline, CDR1 is KGHDR and CDR2 is SFDVKD. The CDR3 runs to 13 residues. V was clipped by 7 bases and J by 4 bases, with 12 bases between them. The CDR3: CATSERVGETQYF. The CDR3, as DNA: TGTGCCACCAGCGAGAGGGTTGGAGAGACCCAGTACTTC.

The sample holds a few counts of this clonotype. The V gene is TRBV20-1, the J gene TRBJ2-3; D may be TRBD2 (6 bases). Germline CDR1 is DFQATT and CDR2 is SNEGSKA (reference sequence). The V gene lost 5 bases and the J gene lost 1 base, with 16 bases spanning the gap. The CDR3 sequence is 15 residues long. The CDR3 DNA reads as TGCAGTGCTGACCGCTGGCGGGGACGCACAGATACGCAGTATTTT. This translates into CSADRWRGRTDTQYF.

The J gene is TRBJ2-7, the V gene TRBV20-1; TRBD1 aligns across 10 bases. This CDR3 spans 15 amino acids. The V and J ends lost 0 bases and 2 bases, in that order; junction bases with no gene match: 4. Germline-derived CDR1 and CDR2 are DFQATT and SNEGSKA (reference sequence). The CDR3 DNA reads as TGCAGTGCTAGAGACCCTGGACAGGGGGCCTACGAGCAGTACTTC. It is translated as CSARDPGQGAYEQYF.

The sample holds a few counts of this clonotype. The V and J genes are TRBV20-1 and TRBJ1-2, with 7 bases fitting TRBD1. The CDR3 loop spans 13 amino acids. The germline V gene has CDR1 DFQATT and CDR2 SNEGSKA (reference sequence). V shed 1 base and J 2 bases; nucleotides not matched to a gene: 1. The CDR3 region is CSARVQGNYGYTF. Here the CDR3 DNA reads TGCAGTGCTAGAGTACAGGGGAACTATGGCTACACCTTC.

J is TRBJ2-2 and V is TRBV7-2, with 7 bases that match TRBD1. The CDR3 covers 15 residues. Germline V gene sequence: CDR1 SGHTA, CDR2 FQGNSA. V was clipped by 5 bases and J by 8 bases; unmatched bases: 11. CDR3 residues: CASSLSRQGRGELFF. In DNA, the CDR3 is TGTGCCAGCAGCCTTTCTCGACAGGGCAGAGGGGAGCTGTTTTTT.

V gene TRBV5-1 combines with J gene TRBJ2-7; no firm D call. The CDR3 spans 13 residues. Trimming removed 0 bases at V and 3 bases at J, with 7 bases between. Germline CDR1 is SGHRS and CDR2 is YFSETQ. CDR3 amino acids: CASSLAWSYEQYF. CDR3 sequence (DNA): TGCGCCAGCAGCTTGGCCTGGAGCTACGAGCAGTACTTC.

This CDR3 reads CASSGRTSGDRISYNEQFF. The CDR3 bases are TGTGCCAGCAGCGGACGGACTAGCGGGGACCGAATCTCCTACAATGAGCAGTTCTTC. This rearrangement joins TRBV21-1 to TRBJ2-1; the table's D call, TRBD2, was not checked against the DNA. TRBV21-1 is tagged as a pseudogene. CDR3 length: 19 amino acids.

This clonotype was observed many times. The rearrangement uses TRBV12-3 or TRBV12-4 and TRBJ2-1; 7 nucleotides line up with TRBD2. The junction had 13 bases not matched to a gene; V was cut back by 6 bases and J by 8 bases. The CDR3 has 15 amino acids. The DNA of the CDR3 is TGTGCCAGCAGCCCTGTAGGGAGGGCCGACCATGAGCAGTTCTTC. Its protein is CASSPVGRADHEQFF.

The chain uses TRBV4-1 and TRBJ2-4; 9 bases map to TRBD2. Unmatched junction bases numbered 6, after V lost 3 bases and J lost 3 bases. Germline lookup yields CDR1 MGHRA and CDR2 YSYEKL. There are 16 residues in the CDR3. The CDR3 sequence is CASSQTSGQRKNIQYF. Written as DNA, the CDR3 is TGCGCCAGCAGCCAGACTAGCGGTCAACGCAAAAACATTCAGTACTTC.

In this sample, this clonotype turned up a few times. J is TRBJ1-5 and V is TRBV20-1; 9 bases map to TRBD1. Looked up from germline, CDR1 is DFQATT and CDR2 is SNEGSKA (reference sequence). The CDR3 loop spans 13 amino acids. The V segment lost 1 base and the J segment 7 bases; nucleotides outside the gene matches: 2. This CDR3 reads CSARGTGEQPQHF. CDR3 nucleotides: TGCAGTGCTAGAGGGACAGGGGAGCAGCCCCAGCATTTT.

This clonotype has a handful of counts. The chain uses TRBV7-8 and TRBJ2-1, with D tentatively TRBD1 (6 bases). CDR1 SGHVS and CDR2 FQNEAQ come from the germline V gene. Trimming left V 1 base short and J 7 bases short, with 20 bases between. CDR3 length: 17 residues. As DNA, the CDR3 is TGTGCCAGCAGCTTAGTTCATCAGGGGTTCCTGGGGAATGAGCAGTTCTTC. Its translation: CASSLVHQGFLGNEQFF.

This clonotype turned up a few times. The rearrangement uses TRBV10-1 and TRBJ2-7; no clear D gene. Trimming pared 6 bases from V and 4 bases from J, leaving 16 bases between. This CDR3 has 14 residues. CDR1 is WNHNN and CDR2 is SYGVQD in the germline V gene (reference sequence). The CDR3 loop reads CASSSTMIPYEQYF. The DNA of the CDR3 is TGCGCCAGCAGCTCGACGATGATACCTTACGAGCAGTACTTC.

This clonotype was seen many times. The gene calls are TRBV7-9 and TRBJ2-5, with 9 positions matching TRBD1. V trimming: 1 base; J trimming: 0 bases; junction bases outside the gene matches: 0. CDR1 and CDR2 from the germline V gene are SEHNR and FQNEAQ (reference sequence). This CDR3 spans 15 amino acids. The CDR3 DNA sequence: TGTGCCAGCAGCTTAGGGGACAGGGACCAAGAGACCCAGTACTTC. This sequence encodes CASSLGDRDQETQYF.

V is TRBV29-1 and J is TRBJ2-7, with a weak D call TRBD2 (5 bases). The germline CDR1 and CDR2 sequences are SQVTM and ANQGSEA. The V end was cut by 7 bases, the J end by 3 bases, with 19 bases between. The CDR3 sequence is 14 residues long. CDR3 in amino acids: CSATLDFLNYEQYF. The CDR3, as DNA: TGCAGCGCTACCCTGGACTTTCTTAACTACGAGCAGTACTTC.

The V call is TRBV6-2 or TRBV6-3, the J call TRBJ2-6; D is perhaps TRBD2 (6 bases). Germline V gene sequence: CDR1 MNHEY, CDR2 SVGEGT. The CDR3 contains 16 residues. Trimming stripped 5 bases from V and 2 bases from J, with 13 bases between. CDR3 DNA: TGTGCCAGCAGTCCCATCGGAGGGGCTGGGGCCAACGTCCTGACTTTC. Translation: CASSPIGGAGANVLTF.

This sequence joins TRBV7-6 and TRBJ1-3; perhaps TRBD1 as D (5 bases). The V and J ends lost 1 base and 0 bases respectively, with 13 bases between them. The CDR3 sequence is 17 residues long. Germline values: CDR1 SGHVS, CDR2 FNYEAQ. The CDR3 DNA is TGTGCCAGCAGCTTAGTGATTGACAGAGGCTCTGGAAACACCATATATTTT. Translated: CASSLVIDRGSGNTIYF.

The gene calls are TRBV5-1 and TRBJ1-1; possible D gene TRBD1, 5 bases. V was clipped by 1 base and J by 1 base, with 14 bases between them. There are 16 residues in the CDR3. Germline CDR1 and CDR2: SGHRS and YFSETQ. For the CDR3, the DNA is TGCGCCAGCAGCTTGATTGTGGGGGTCGGGAACACTGAAGCTTTCTTT. It specifies CASSLIVGVGNTEAFF. The complete variable domain, with remaining parts taken from reference TRBV5-1 and TRBJ1-1, reads KAGVTQTPRYLIKTRGQQVTLSCSPISGHRSVSWYQQTPGQGLQFLFEYFSETQRNKGNFPGRFSGRQFSNSRSEMNVSTLELGDSALYLCASSLIVGVGNTEAFFGQGTRLTVV.

Only a few counts were recorded for this clonotype. CDR3 residues: CSVDGDTYEQYF. As DNA, the CDR3 is TGCAGCGTTGACGGGGACACCTACGAGCAGTACTTC. The J gene is TRBJ2-7, the V gene TRBV29-1; weak D call: TRBD1 (6 bases). The CDR3 has 12 residues. Germline loops: CDR1 SQVTM, CDR2 ANQGSEA. Trimming shortened V by 3 bases and J by 2 bases, and 8 bases separated the two germline ends.

The chain employs TRBV19 and TRBJ2-2; 9 bases match TRBD1. This CDR3 is 16 amino acids long. Trimming at V came to 6 bases and at J to 4 bases, leaving 9 bases not matched to a gene. Germline V gives CDR1 LNHDA, CDR2 SQIVND (reference sequence). CDR3 region: CASSARGTGPTGELFF. CDR3 bases: TGTGCCAGTAGCGCCCGCGGGACAGGGCCCACCGGGGAGCTGTTTTTT.

The chain is built from TRBV4-1 and TRBJ2-5, with TRBD2 as a possible D gene (5 bases). This CDR3 is built from 14 residues. V was shortened by 0 bases and J by 3 bases, with 8 bases between the two germline ends. Germline-derived CDR1 and CDR2 are MGHRA and YSYEKL. The CDR3, as DNA: TGCGCCAGCAGCCAAGACACGGGGAAAGAGACCCAGTACTTC. Amino acids: CASSQDTGKETQYF.

The chain uses TRBV12-3 or TRBV12-4 and TRBJ2-1, with 11 bases aligning to TRBD2. The CDR3 is made up of 19 amino acids. V was pared by 4 bases and J by 0 bases, with 11 bases of the junction left unmatched. The CDR3 here is CASSSNPGLAVSSYNEQFF. The CDR3 region has the DNA TGTGCCAGCAGTTCTAATCCGGGACTAGCGGTGAGCTCCTACAATGAGCAGTTCTTC.

The chain employs TRBV27 and TRBJ1-2, with D maybe TRBD1 (6 bases). V was clipped by 5 bases and J by 4 bases, with 17 bases between them. CDR1 and CDR2 (germline): MNHEY, SMNVEV (reference sequence). CDR3 size: 15 residues. The CDR3: CASSVAGAHSYGYTF. For the CDR3, the DNA is TGTGCCAGCAGTGTGGCGGGGGCCCATTCCTATGGCTACACCTTC.